Following are 26 T cell receptor beta chains from one sample sequenced in a study of cytomegalovirus exposure and HLA in healthy donors. Profiling relied on immunoSEQ multiplex PCR, and the TCRdb table lists in-frame clones only, not all of them. This table holds 150,000 to 200,000 clones, around 85% found once. The specimen sequenced was PBMCs. The receptors originated from a man between 18 and 29 years old in good health and CMV-seropositive.

V gene TRBV6-5 combines with J gene TRBJ1-4, with TRBD1 as a possible D gene (6 bases). This CDR3 is 15 amino acids long. Germline V gene sequence: CDR1 MNHEY, CDR2 SVGAGI. The V gene lost 1 base and the J gene lost 5 bases, with 11 bases spanning the gap. The CDR3 DNA reads TGTGCCAGCAGTTACTTGGGCACAGGGAATGAAAAACTGTTTTTT. This codes for CASSYLGTGNEKLFF.

The V call is TRBV11-2, the J call TRBJ2-7; no definite D call. Germline CDR1 reads SGHAT; CDR2 reads FQNNGV. Between the trimmed V and J ends, which lost 1 base and 5 bases, there was a span of 9 bases. This CDR3 spans 13 amino acids. Written as DNA, the CDR3 is TGTGCCAGCAGCTTAGCCCCTAGTAACGAGCAGTACTTC. As protein: CASSLAPSNEQYF.

The chain combines TRBV2 with TRBJ2-1, with 9 bases fitting TRBD1. The CDR3 is made up of 12 amino acids. After removal of 6 bases from V and 15 bases from J, the junction contained 9 bases not matched to a gene. CDR1 and CDR2 from the germline V gene are SNHLY and FYNNEI. DNA of the CDR3: TGTGCCAGCAGCCTAGGACAGGGGATTATGTTCTTC. It specifies CASSLGQGIMFF.

DNA of the CDR3: TGTGCCAGCTGCTGGACTAGCGGGAGGGAGACCCAGTACTTC. Residues: CASCWTSGRETQYF. J is TRBJ2-5 and V is TRBV28; 14 bases align to TRBD2. The CDR3 consists of 14 residues. The V segment lost 8 bases and the J segment 5 bases; nucleotides outside the gene matches: 4. The germline V gene encodes CDR1 MDHEN and CDR2 SYDVKM. Full variable domain (remainder filled in from reference TRBV28 and TRBJ2-5): DVKVTQSSRYLVKRTGEKVFLECVQDMDHENMFWYRQDPGLGLRLIYFSYDVKMKEKGDIPEGYSVSREKKERFSLILESASTNQTSMYLCASCWTSGRETQYFGPGTRLLVL.

Concerning this clone itself: Additional DNA sequences in this sample encode the identical CDR3. The chain uses TRBV19 and TRBJ2-7; perhaps TRBD2 as D (5 bases). The CDR3 is made up of 14 amino acids. From germline, CDR1 is LNHDA and CDR2 SQIVND (reference sequence). The ends were cut back, 3 bases at V and 0 bases at J, with 9 bases in the middle. The CDR3: CASSIGGGSYEQYF. CDR3 coding DNA: TGTGCCAGTAGTATCGGAGGAGGCTCCTACGAGCAGTACTTC.

CDR3 nucleotides: TGCGCCAGCAGCCCGATTACTAGCGGGAGGGAATACGAGCAGTACTTC. Amino acids: CASSPITSGREYEQYF. This chain connects TRBV4-1 to TRBJ2-7; TRBD2 agrees at 13 bases. Germline V gives CDR1 MGHRA, CDR2 YSYEKL. This CDR3 comprises 16 residues. Trimming cost V 4 bases and J 4 bases; bases outside gene matches: 7.

The sample holds a few counts of this clone. The CDR3 protein is CASTPTGGTEAFF. CDR3 bases: TGTGCCAGTACCCCGACAGGGGGCACTGAAGCTTTCTTT. The chain has TRBV19 and TRBJ1-1; 9 nucleotides agree with TRBD1. Trimming cost V 7 bases and J 4 bases; bases outside gene matches: 4. Per germline, CDR1 LNHDA and CDR2 SQIVND (reference sequence). This CDR3 is 13 amino acids long.

The gene calls are TRBV5-4 and TRBJ2-6, with 7 bases matching TRBD1. Germline V gene sequence: CDR1 SGHNT, CDR2 YYREEE (reference sequence). The CDR3 covers 17 residues. V was clipped by 4 bases and J by 4 bases; unmatched bases: 11. The CDR3: CASSRFFETGGANVLTF. The CDR3 nucleotides read TGTGCCAGCAGCCGATTCTTCGAGACAGGGGGGGCCAACGTCCTGACTTTC.

Comment on this clone: The same CDR3 arises from other DNA sequences in this sample as well. The rearrangement uses TRBV5-1 and TRBJ1-2; D gene uncertain. The CDR3 runs 14 residues. Germline values: CDR1 SGHRS, CDR2 YFSETQ. V shed 0 bases and J shed 2 bases, with 8 bases lying between them. CDR3 DNA sequence: TGCGCCAGCAGCTTGGGGTCAGGCAACTATGGCTACACCTTC. Residues: CASSLGSGNYGYTF.

This chain joins TRBV4-1 and TRBJ2-5, with D tentatively TRBD1 (5 bases). V was cut by 3 bases and J by 5 bases, with 13 bases left in between. This CDR3 comprises 14 residues. In germline, CDR1 is MGHRA, CDR2 YSYEKL. As DNA, the CDR3 is TGCGCCAGCAGCCATTCACAGGTTCAGGAGACCCAGTACTTC. Its protein product is CASSHSQVQETQYF.

This clone was observed a single time. The V call is TRBV19, the J call TRBJ2-4; tentative D call: TRBD2 (6 bases). There are 16 residues in the CDR3. Trimming cost V 6 bases and J 4 bases, with 19 bases left between them. CDR1 and CDR2 (germline): LNHDA, SQIVND (reference sequence). CDR3 in amino acids: CASSPAGRGSKNIQYF. In DNA form, the CDR3 reads TGTGCCAGTAGCCCTGCGGGAAGGGGCTCTAAAAACATTCAGTACTTC.

CDR3 in amino acids: CASSLASGTGELFF. In nucleotides, the CDR3 is TGTGCCAGCAGCTTGGCTAGCGGCACCGGGGAGCTGTTTTTT. The chain joins TRBV13 to TRBJ2-2; 7 bases match TRBD2. Trimming took 3 bases from V and 4 from J; bases not matched to a gene: 2. CDR1 and CDR2 from the germline V gene are PRHDT and FYEKMQ (reference sequence). The CDR3 spans 14 residues.

This clone appeared a few times. This chain connects TRBV4-1 to TRBJ1-1, with 9 bases aligning to TRBD1. This CDR3 region has 15 residues. Per the germline V gene, CDR1 is MGHRA and CDR2 is YSYEKL. Trimming at V came to 5 bases and at J to 3 bases, leaving 7 bases not matched to a gene. As DNA, the CDR3 is TGCGCCAGCAGCGCATTACAGGGGGCATACACTGAAGCTTTCTTT. It codes for CASSALQGAYTEAFF.

V and J are TRBV5-4 and TRBJ1-1; D is unclear. V shed 4 bases and J shed 3 bases, with 10 bases lying between them. This CDR3 spans 13 amino acids. Looked up from germline, CDR1 is SGHNT and CDR2 is YYREEE (reference sequence). The CDR3 sequence: CASSPGSYTEAFF. The CDR3 DNA reads TGTGCCAGCAGCCCCGGGTCTTACACTGAAGCTTTCTTT.

The chain has TRBV2 and TRBJ2-1, with 9 bases matching TRBD2. J lost 7 bases, V lost 2 bases, and 6 bases had no gene match. The CDR3 length is 15 residues. The V gene's germline CDR1 is SNHLY and CDR2 FYNNEI. CDR3 loop: CASSERGGALNEQFF. CDR3 bases: TGTGCCAGCAGTGAACGCGGGGGGGCACTTAATGAGCAGTTCTTC.

The CDR3 bases are TGTGCCAGCAGCTTATTCGGGACTAGCGACAATGAGCAGTTCTTC. Translating it yields CASSLFGTSDNEQFF. This chain links TRBV7-2 with TRBJ2-1, with 10 bases identical to TRBD2. CDR1 SGHTA and CDR2 FQGNSA come from the germline V gene. The CDR3 extends over 15 amino acids. The V gene end was trimmed by 2 bases and the J gene end by 5 bases; junction bases not matched to a gene: 3.

There are a few counts of this clone. The chain employs TRBV2 and TRBJ2-1, with 8 nucleotides matching TRBD1. Per germline, CDR1 SNHLY and CDR2 FYNNEI. With 4 bases clipped from V and 7 bases from J, the junction kept 15 bases outside the gene matches. The CDR3 loop spans 17 amino acids. CDR3 in amino acids: CASSVGSTGGLGNEQFF. Written as DNA, the CDR3 is TGTGCCAGCAGTGTGGGCTCAACAGGGGGGCTTGGGAATGAGCAGTTCTTC.

The chain employs TRBV30 and TRBJ2-5, with 14 nucleotides matching TRBD2. Trimming removed 1 base from V and 4 bases from J; junction bases left unmatched: 2. The length of the CDR3 is 15 residues. Germline V CDR1 and CDR2: GTSNPN, SVGIG (reference sequence). The CDR3, as DNA: TGTGCCTGGAGTGGGGGACTAGCGGGAGTAGAGACCCAGTACTTC. Translation gives CAWSGGLAGVETQYF.

V and J are TRBV5-1 and TRBJ1-2, with 7 bases identical to TRBD1. The J segment lost 7 bases and the V segment lost 0 bases, leaving 12 bases of the junction unmatched. The CDR3 is 16 residues long. Germline lookup yields CDR1 SGHRS and CDR2 YFSETQ. The chain's CDR3 is CASSLAEGGRSLGYTF. In DNA, the CDR3 is TGCGCCAGCAGCTTGGCCGAAGGGGGCCGAAGTCTTGGCTACACCTTC.

The chain links TRBV7-2 to TRBJ1-1; D remains unclear. Trimming left V 0 bases short and J 0 bases short, with 8 bases between. The CDR3 has 15 residues. Germline CDR1 and CDR2: SGHTA and FQGNSA. Here the CDR3 reads CASSLARQLNTEAFF. The CDR3 bases are TGTGCCAGCAGCTTAGCGAGGCAGCTGAACACTGAAGCTTTCTTT.

V gene TRBV4-2 combines with J gene TRBJ1-5, with D unclear. This CDR3 spans 14 amino acids. The germline V gene encodes CDR1 LGHNA and CDR2 YNFKEQ. The V end lost 0 bases, the J end lost 4 bases, and 7 bases lay between the germline ends. This CDR3 is CASSQERYNQPQHF. In DNA form, the CDR3 reads TGTGCCAGCAGCCAAGAACGGTATAATCAGCCCCAGCATTTT.

The V call is TRBV7-3, the J call TRBJ2-7; 7 positions match TRBD2. V was clipped by 0 bases and J by 2 bases; unmatched bases: 7. The CDR3 contains 16 residues. Germline CDR1 is SGHTA and CDR2 is FQGTGA. CDR3 coding DNA: TGTGCCAGCAGCTTAACCAGCCGGGGGGAACCCTACGAGCAGTACTTC. Encoded protein: CASSLTSRGEPYEQYF.

The chain combines TRBV27 with TRBJ2-1; 8 nucleotides align to TRBD1. The V and J ends lost 4 bases and 6 bases, in that order; junction bases with no gene match: 8. In germline, CDR1 is MNHEY, CDR2 SMNVEV (reference sequence). The CDR3 sequence is 15 residues long. CDR3 in amino acids: CASSSGQGRGNEQFF. As DNA, the CDR3 is TGTGCCAGCAGTTCCGGACAGGGTCGGGGCAATGAGCAGTTCTTC.

The chain carries TRBV19 and TRBJ2-2; D possibly corresponds to TRBD1 (5 bases). CDR1 LNHDA and CDR2 SQIVND come from the germline V gene (reference sequence). The CDR3 totals 16 residues. Between the trimmed V and J ends, which lost 7 bases and 5 bases, there was a span of 20 bases. The CDR3: CASTPTARRLTGELFF. The CDR3 DNA reads TGTGCCAGTACCCCGACAGCCCGAAGGTTGACCGGGGAGCTGTTTTTT.

This clone was counted only a few times. V is TRBV18 and J is TRBJ1-2; a weak D match, TRBD1 (5 bases). In germline, CDR1 is KGHSH, CDR2 LQKENI. Trimming removed 6 bases from V and 3 bases from J, with 11 bases in between. This CDR3 is built from 13 residues. In DNA, the CDR3 is TGTGCCAGCTCCCTTGACAGCCACTATGGCTACACCTTC. This sequence encodes CASSLDSHYGYTF.

This clone was observed once. The CDR3: CASSLAGQGNDEQFF. The CDR3 nucleotides read TGTGCCAGCAGCTTAGCAGGACAGGGCAACGATGAGCAGTTCTTC. The J gene is TRBJ2-1, the V gene TRBV11-3, with 8 bases aligning to TRBD1. CDR3 length: 15 residues. The ends lost 1 base at V and 8 bases at J; junction bases unmatched: 7. The germline CDR1 and CDR2 sequences are SGHNT and YENEEA.